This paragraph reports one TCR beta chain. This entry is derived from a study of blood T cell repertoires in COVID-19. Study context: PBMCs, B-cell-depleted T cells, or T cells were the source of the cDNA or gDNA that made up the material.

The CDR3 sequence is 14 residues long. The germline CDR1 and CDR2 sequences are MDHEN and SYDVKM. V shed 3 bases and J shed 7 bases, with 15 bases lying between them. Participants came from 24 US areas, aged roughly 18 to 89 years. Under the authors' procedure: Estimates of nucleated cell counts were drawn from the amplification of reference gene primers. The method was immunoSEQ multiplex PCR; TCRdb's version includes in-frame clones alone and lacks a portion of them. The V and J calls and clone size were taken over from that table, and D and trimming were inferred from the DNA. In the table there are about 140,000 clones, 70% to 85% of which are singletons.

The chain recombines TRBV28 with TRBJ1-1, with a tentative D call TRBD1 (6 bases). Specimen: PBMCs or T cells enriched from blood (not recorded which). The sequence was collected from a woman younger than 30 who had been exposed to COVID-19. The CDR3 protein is CASSFLDSPYEAFF. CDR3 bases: TGTGCCAGCAGTTTCTTGGACAGTCCCTATGAAGCTTTCTTT.